This T cell receptor (beta chain) was identified in a study of blood T cell repertoires in COVID-19. As for the study in general: The samples span acute and convalescent COVID-19 from the United States, Italy and Spain.

Authors' analysis steps: Researchers report that nucleated cell counts were estimated from reference gene primer amplification. The data were produced by immunoSEQ multiplex PCR, yet TCRdb's version contains in-frame clones alone and is incomplete. The V and J calls and the clone size are those of that table, but D and trimming were determined from the DNA. The sample consists of about 200,000 clones, 90% of them appearing once. Allocation to cohorts depended on clinical history reported by the participants. This sequence was found in a man aged 25-40 years who had recovered from COVID-19. The source material was PBMCs or T cells enriched from blood (not recorded which).

The CDR3 region is CASSAPSGLYNEQFF. CDR3 bases: TGTGCCAGCAGCGCCCCATCGGGATTGTACAATGAGCAGTTCTTC. The chain combines TRBV9 with TRBJ2-1, with a weak D call TRBD2 (5 bases). The CDR3 contains 15 residues. Germline CDR1 is SGDLS and CDR2 is YYNGEE. V dropped 3 bases and J dropped 4 bases, with 14 bases sitting between them.